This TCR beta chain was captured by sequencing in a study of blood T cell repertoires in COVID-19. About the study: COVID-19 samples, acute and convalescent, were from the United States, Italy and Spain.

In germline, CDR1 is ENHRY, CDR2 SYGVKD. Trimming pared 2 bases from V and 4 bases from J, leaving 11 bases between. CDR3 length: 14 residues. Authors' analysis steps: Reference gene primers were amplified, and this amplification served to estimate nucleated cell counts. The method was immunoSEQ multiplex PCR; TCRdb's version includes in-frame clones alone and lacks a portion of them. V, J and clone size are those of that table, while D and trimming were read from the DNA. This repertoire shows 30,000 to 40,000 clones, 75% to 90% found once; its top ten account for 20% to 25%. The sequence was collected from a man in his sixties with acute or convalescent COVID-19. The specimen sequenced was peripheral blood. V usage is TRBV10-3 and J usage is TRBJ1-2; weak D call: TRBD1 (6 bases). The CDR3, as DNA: TGTGCCATCAGTGAGCTAAGGGGGAGCTATGGCTACACCTTC. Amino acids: CAISELRGSYGYTF.